These 17 T cell receptor beta chains were sequenced from one sample in a study of T cell repertoires in cytomegalovirus infection. Via MiXCR, TCRdb re-called the reads, giving one row per CDR3 protein. The sample has roughly 800,000 distinct CDR3 sequences; just under 30% are singletons. Which antigens these TCRs recognize remains unknown. This sample comprised cultured CD8+ T cells from PBMCs, obtained from culture after CMV antigen stimulation. The receptors stem from a human donor in good health (CMV status not recorded). Some clones in this sample may be carry-over from other donors' samples.

This clonotype was detected only a few times. J is TRBJ2-5 and V is TRBV4-3, with 11 bases matching TRBD2. This CDR3 region has 15 residues. Per the germline V gene, CDR1 is LGHNA and CDR2 is YSLEER. V gave up 0 bases and J gave up 5 bases; unmatched junction bases: 2. CDR3 sequence reads: CASSQDWTSGETQYF. CDR3 bases: TGCGCCAGCAGCCAAGACTGGACTAGCGGGGAGACCCAGTACTTC.

The rearrangement joins TRBV4-2 to TRBJ2-6; 9 nucleotides match TRBD1. The CDR3 length is 18 residues. The germline V gene has CDR1 LGHNA and CDR2 YNFKEQ. V lost 6 bases to trimming and J lost 0 bases; unmatched junction nucleotides: 9. The CDR3 DNA reads TGTGCCAGCAGGGATCGAGGACAGGGGCGCTCTGGGGCCAACGTCCTGACTTTC. It encodes CASRDRGQGRSGANVLTF.

In its sample, this clonotype was seen a few times. The chain has TRBV2 and TRBJ1-5; a weak D match, TRBD1 (5 bases). The length of the CDR3 is 14 residues. V lost 2 bases, J lost 4 bases, and 9 bases lay in between. The germline V gene has CDR1 SNHLY and CDR2 FYNNEI. In DNA, the CDR3 is TGTGCCAGCAGTGAATTTGGGGGGAATCAGCCCCAGCATTTT. As protein: CASSEFGGNQPQHF.

This clonotype was seen ten or more times. The chain carries TRBV7-6 and TRBJ1-5; 7 bases are shared with TRBD1. CDR1 is SGHVS and CDR2 is FNYEAQ in the germline V gene. The CDR3 is 16 amino acids. With V trimmed by 5 bases and J by 4 bases, 11 bases remained unmatched. CDR3 residues: CASSAGTVNSNQPQHF. Here the CDR3 DNA reads TGTGCCAGCAGCGCCGGGACAGTCAATTCTAATCAGCCCCAGCATTTT.

V gene TRBV12-3 or TRBV12-4 combines with J gene TRBJ2-3; D call uncertain. This CDR3 region has 17 residues. V shed 3 bases and J shed 0 bases, with 16 bases lying between them. The CDR3 sequence is CASSFSFLQESTDTQYF. The CDR3 bases are TGTGCCAGCAGTTTTTCCTTTCTTCAGGAGAGCACAGATACGCAGTATTTT.

V is TRBV7-8 and J is TRBJ2-7, with D tentatively TRBD1 (6 bases). The CDR3 consists of 12 residues. Germline assignment: CDR1 SGHVS and CDR2 FQNEAQ. V lost 5 bases, J lost 6 bases, and 11 bases lay in between. CDR3 protein: CASSATGSEQYV. CDR3 DNA: TGTGCCAGCAGCGCAACAGGGTCCGAGCAGTACGTC.

The gene calls are TRBV7-6 and TRBJ2-3; 8 bases agree with TRBD2. Germline loops: CDR1 SGHVS, CDR2 FNYEAQ. This CDR3 region has 18 residues. V lost 3 bases to trimming and J lost 0 bases; unmatched junction nucleotides: 11. The CDR3 here is CASSLSGGQRPSTDTQYF. Written as DNA, the CDR3 is TGTGCCAGCAGCTTGTCGGGGGGGCAGCGCCCTAGCACAGATACGCAGTATTTT.

This clonotype was seen more than once but under ten times. The chain combines TRBV20-1 with TRBJ1-5, with 7 nucleotides matching TRBD1. CDR1 and CDR2 from the germline V gene are DFQATT and SNEGSKA (reference sequence). The CDR3 consists of 15 residues. Unmatched junction bases numbered 9, after V lost 1 base and J lost 6 bases. Written as DNA, the CDR3 is TGCAGTGCTAGAGCTGAGAAGGGGGCCGGTCAGCCCCAGCATTTT. Its translation: CSARAEKGAGQPQHF.

The genes are TRBV6-5 and TRBJ2-7; possibly TRBD1 for D (6 bases). Germline V gives CDR1 MNHEY, CDR2 SVGAGI. V lost 0 bases, J lost 0 bases, and 15 bases lay in between. CDR3 length: 17 amino acids. The CDR3 sequence is CASSYSNPGQPSYEQYF. Here the CDR3 DNA reads TGTGCCAGCAGTTACTCGAACCCCGGACAGCCCTCCTACGAGCAGTACTTC.

The chain recombines TRBV15 with TRBJ2-7, with D possibly TRBD2 on 6 matching bases. Trimming cost V 0 bases and J 3 bases, with 15 bases left between them. The germline V gene encodes CDR1 LNHNV and CDR2 YYDKDF (reference sequence). The CDR3 loop spans 16 amino acids. For the CDR3, the DNA is TGTGCCACCAGCAGAGATGCCTCCCCGGGACTCTACGAGCAGTACGTC. Translated, it gives CATSRDASPGLYEQYV.

This clonotype was seen a few times. The V call is TRBV12-3 or TRBV12-4, the J call TRBJ1-4; TRBD1 might be the D (6 bases). The CDR3 totals 14 residues. Deletions cut 6 bases from V and 7 bases from J, with 15 bases between. The CDR3 loop reads CASSRGEDGEKLFF. The CDR3 DNA reads TGTGCCAGCAGCAGGGGAGAGGATGGTGAAAAACTGTTTTTT.

This clonotype has a handful of counts. The V gene is TRBV28, the J gene TRBJ1-2; D possibly corresponds to TRBD1 (6 bases). This CDR3 has 15 amino acids. CDR1 is MDHEN, CDR2 SYDVKM, per germline. Trimming removed 8 bases at V and 3 bases at J, with 19 bases between. The CDR3 region has the DNA TGTGCCAGCTCCGTAGGCGGCAGGGGTGACTATGGCTACACCTTC. This sequence encodes CASSVGGRGDYGYTF.

The chain has TRBV7-3 and TRBJ2-3; tentative D call: TRBD1 (6 bases). Trimming removed 5 bases from V and 4 bases from J, with 13 bases in between. Germline V CDR1 and CDR2: SGHTA, FQGTGA. This CDR3 is 14 amino acids long. The CDR3 DNA reads TGTGCCAGCAGCAACCCAGGGGTAGCAGATACGCAGTATTTT. It yields the protein CASSNPGVADTQYF.

This clonotype occurred many times. The rearrangement links TRBV29-1 to TRBJ1-2; D call uncertain. The V end lost 3 bases, the J end lost 7 bases, and 18 bases lay between the germline ends. CDR3 length equals 14 residues. Germline V gene data show CDR1 as SQVTM and CDR2 as ANQGSEA. The CDR3 reads CSVDIALVVGGYTF. CDR3 sequence (DNA): TGCAGCGTTGATATTGCCTTAGTTGTCGGTGGCTACACCTTC. The whole variable domain, filled in from reference TRBV29-1 and TRBJ1-2, reads SAVISQKPSRDICQRGTSLTIQCQVDSQVTMMFWYRQQPGQSLTLIATANQGSEATYESGFVIDKFPISRPNLTFSTLTVSNMSPEDSSIYLCSVDIALVVGGYTFGSGTRLTVV.

The chain is built from TRBV11-2 and TRBJ1-1; no reliable D call. The CDR3 sequence is 17 residues long. V was clipped by 2 bases and J by 1 base, with 17 bases between them. The germline V gene has CDR1 SGHAT and CDR2 FQNNGV. The CDR3 loop is CASSLWFQSIGNTEAFF. Written as DNA, the CDR3 is TGTGCCAGCAGCTTATGGTTCCAAAGCATAGGGAACACTGAAGCTTTCTTT.

The genes are TRBV6-5 and TRBJ2-3; 11 bases fit TRBD2. CDR1 MNHEY and CDR2 SVGAGI come from the germline V gene. V trimming: 0 bases; J trimming: 3 bases; junction bases outside the gene matches: 5. CDR3 length: 17 amino acids. This CDR3 is CASSYSLLAGETDTQYF. DNA for the CDR3: TGTGCCAGCAGTTACTCCTTACTAGCGGGGGAGACAGATACGCAGTATTTT.

V usage is TRBV7-6 and J usage is TRBJ2-3; 7 bases align to TRBD2. In germline, CDR1 is SGHVS, CDR2 FNYEAQ. This CDR3 region has 17 residues. The V segment lost 2 bases and the J segment 3 bases; nucleotides outside the gene matches: 11. The CDR3 nucleotides read TGTGCCAGCAGCTTAATCATTCACGGGGGAGGGACAGATACGCAGTATTTT. Its protein product is CASSLIIHGGGTDTQYF. The full variable domain, completed using reference TRBV7-6 and TRBJ2-3, is GAGVSQSPRYKVTKRGQDVALRCDPISGHVSLYWYRQALGQGPEFLTYFNYEAQQDKSGLPNDRFSAERPEGSISTLTIQRTEQRDSAMYRCASSLIIHGGGTDTQYFGPGTRLTVL.